The present entry profiles one T cell receptor beta chain with its context. Its target is not known. The source of the sample is a study of T cell responses to AZD1222 COVID-19 vaccine. Produced via immunoSEQ multiplex PCR; TCRdb's table is partial and in-frame only. The table records about 150,000 clones, about 90% of them present only once. This CDR3 comprises 15 residues. V was clipped by 3 bases and J by 5 bases, with 13 bases between them. CDR1 is MNHNS and CDR2 is SASEGT in the germline V gene. Study-level points and caveats: Once two AZD1222 doses were given, Spike-specific TCR breadth and depth went up. Only six or seven AZD1222 recipients were seropositive at baseline. There were mostly white British donors and more females than males, and clonal diversity was possibly underestimated. There were vaccine-associated CD4 TCRs across spike, dominant at 160-218 and 743-854.

This material consisted of peripheral blood, taken on day 0 of MenACWY control vaccination. V usage is TRBV6-1 and J usage is TRBJ2-2; the D gene is possibly TRBD1 (7 bases). The TCR sequence derives from an adult in good health. CDR3 sequence: CASSERRGRTGELFF. The CDR3 DNA reads as TGTGCCAGCAGTGAGCGCAGGGGGAGGACCGGGGAGCTGTTTTTT.